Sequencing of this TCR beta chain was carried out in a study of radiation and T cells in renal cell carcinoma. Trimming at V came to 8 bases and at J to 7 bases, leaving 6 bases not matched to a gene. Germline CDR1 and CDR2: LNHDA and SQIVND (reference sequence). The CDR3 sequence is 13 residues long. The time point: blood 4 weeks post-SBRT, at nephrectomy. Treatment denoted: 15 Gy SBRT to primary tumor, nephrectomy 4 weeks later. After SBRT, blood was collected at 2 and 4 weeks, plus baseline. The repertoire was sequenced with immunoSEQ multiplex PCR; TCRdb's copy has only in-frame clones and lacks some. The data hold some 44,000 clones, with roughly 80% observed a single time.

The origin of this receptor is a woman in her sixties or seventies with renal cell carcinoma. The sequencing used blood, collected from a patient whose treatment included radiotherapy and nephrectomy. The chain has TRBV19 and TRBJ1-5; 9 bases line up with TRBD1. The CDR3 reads CASAQGAGQPQHF. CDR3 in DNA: TGTGCCAGTGCACAGGGGGCGGGGCAGCCCCAGCATTTT.